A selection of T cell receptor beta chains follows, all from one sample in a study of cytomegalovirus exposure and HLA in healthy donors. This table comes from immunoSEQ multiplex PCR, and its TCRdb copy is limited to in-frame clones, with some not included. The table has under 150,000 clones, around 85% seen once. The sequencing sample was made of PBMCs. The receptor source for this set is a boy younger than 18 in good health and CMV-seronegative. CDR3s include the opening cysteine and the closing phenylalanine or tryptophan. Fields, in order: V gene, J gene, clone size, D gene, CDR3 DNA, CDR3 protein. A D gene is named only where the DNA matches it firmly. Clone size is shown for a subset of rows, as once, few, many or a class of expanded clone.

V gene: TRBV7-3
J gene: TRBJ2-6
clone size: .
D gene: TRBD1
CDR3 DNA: TGTGCCAGCAGCCCCTACCCCGGGATGGGACAGGGACCATCTGGGGCCAACGTCCTGACTTTC
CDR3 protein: CASSPYPGMGQGPSGANVLTF

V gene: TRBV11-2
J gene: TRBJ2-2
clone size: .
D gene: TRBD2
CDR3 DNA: TGTGCCAGCAGCCGGGGGGGAAACACCGGGGAGCTGTTTTTT
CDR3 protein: CASSRGGNTGELFF

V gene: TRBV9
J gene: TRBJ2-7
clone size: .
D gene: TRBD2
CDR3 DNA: TGTGCCAGCAGCGGGAAGCGGGAGGATTCCTACGAGCAGTACTTC
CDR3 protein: CASSGKREDSYEQYF

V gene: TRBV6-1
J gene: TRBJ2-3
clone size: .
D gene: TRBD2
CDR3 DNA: TGTGCCAGCAGTGAAAGCGGGGGGGCTCCCGATACGCAGTATTTT
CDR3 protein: CASSESGGAPDTQYF

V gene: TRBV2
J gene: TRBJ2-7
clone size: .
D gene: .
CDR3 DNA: TGTGCCAGCAGTGTTGGGCCAGGACAATACGAGCAGTACTTC
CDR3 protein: CASSVGPGQYEQYF

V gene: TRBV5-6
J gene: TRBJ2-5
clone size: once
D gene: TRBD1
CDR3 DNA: TGTGCCAGCAGCAGCGCCGGGGCAGGGGGCTCCCAGTACTTC
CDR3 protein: CASSSAGAGGSQYF

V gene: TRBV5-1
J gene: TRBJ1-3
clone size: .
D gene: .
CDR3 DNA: TGCGCCAGCAGCTTGGACAGGATCGCAGGAAACACCATATATTTT
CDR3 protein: CASSLDRIAGNTIYF

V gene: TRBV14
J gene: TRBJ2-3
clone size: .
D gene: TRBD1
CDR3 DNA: TGTGCCAGCAGCCAAAAAATAGGGACAGGGCCCACAGATACGCAGTATTTT
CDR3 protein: CASSQKIGTGPTDTQYF

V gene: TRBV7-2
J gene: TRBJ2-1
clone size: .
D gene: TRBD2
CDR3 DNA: TGTGCCAGCAGCTTAGAAGGGACTAGCGGGAGGTACTACAATGAGCAGTTCTTC
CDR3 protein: CASSLEGTSGRYYNEQFF

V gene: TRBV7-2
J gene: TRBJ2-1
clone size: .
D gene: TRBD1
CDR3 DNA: TGTGCCAGCAGCTTAGAGGACAGGGGTTACAATGAGCAGTTCTTC
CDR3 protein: CASSLEDRGYNEQFF